The clone carrying this T cell receptor (beta chain) was detected many times. The record originates from a study of blood T cells in healthy people across ages. Germline V CDR1 and CDR2: SEHNR, FQNEAQ (reference sequence). CDR3 length: 15 residues. V was shortened by 4 bases and J by 0 bases, with 11 bases between the two germline ends. A J-beta primer mix and a sample-barcoded 5' primer were used in a second PCR of about 7 to 12 cycles. MiXCR, run by TCRdb on the 5' RACE reads, gives a single entry per CDR3 protein. The sample records roughly 900,000 distinct CDR3 sequences, 29% being singletons. This TCR derives from an elderly woman in good health. V and J are TRBV7-9 and TRBJ2-3; TRBD2 is a possible D gene (5 bases). The sample consisted of blood. DNA for the CDR3: TGTGCCAGCAGCTCGCGGACTCCTAGCACAGATACGCAGTATTTT. It is translated as CASSSRTPSTDTQYF. Together with reference TRBV7-9 and TRBJ2-3, the CDR3 gives the full variable domain: DTGVSQNPRHKITKRGQNVTFRCDPISEHNRLYWYRQTLGQGPEFLTYFQNEAQLEKSRLLSDRFSAERPKGSFSTLEIQRTEQGDSAMYLCASSSRTPSTDTQYFGPGTRLTVL.